This entry concerns a single T cell receptor (beta chain). What antigen it recognizes has not been identified. Qualities for individual bases were not recorded, and no much larger clone is one base off. For this chain, trimming is 3 bases at the V end and 5 bases at the J end, and the number of junction bases without a gene match is 5. The CDR3 starts with the cysteine, ends with the phenylalanine, and has 14 residues. CDR3 DNA is the only sequence kept; it has 42 bases, read in frame from the first base. CDR1 SGHRS and CDR2 YFSETQ are derived from the germline V gene. TCRbeta CDR3 regions were sequenced with the immunoSEQ Assay. After extraction, genomic DNA underwent amplification by bias-controlled multiplex PCR, followed by high-throughput sequencing. The paper's data handling went like this. To quantify the absolute abundance of every unique TCRbeta CDR3 region, sequences were collapsed and filtered. T cell fraction was estimated by normalizing TCRbeta template counts to usable DNA, which was measured by amplifying reference genes present in all nucleated cells. Repertoire TCRs were annotated as SARS-CoV-2-specific when V gene, CDR3 amino acid sequence and J gene were exactly matched to a known reactive TCR set. The reference SARS-CoV-2 TCR set came from MIRA and was filtered for enrichment in COVID-19-positive ImmuneCODE repertoires, removing public or cross-reactive TCRs. Based on the MIRA antigens, annotated TCRs were further analysed at the level of specific ORF or position within ORF. Breadth was defined as annotated unique rearrangements over total unique productive rearrangements; depth was the summed frequency of those rearrangements. Two-sided Wilcoxon rank-sum tests were applied when comparing TCR breadth between groups. TCRdb holds this immuneACCESS table with in-frame rearrangements only. Some clones are missing; in checked studies, unresolved V genes explain under half, and the rest has no known cause. Clone size and the V and J calls come from that table; the DNA yielded D and trimming. This sample is represented by some 340,000 clones; 70% to 90% of them were singletons. The ten largest clones take up around 1.9% of the sample.

The data derive from a study of Ad26.COV2.S vaccination and SARS-CoV-2 variants (dated by TCRdb to about 2021). Broadly, across the study: Vaccine-arm donors came from COV1001, a multicentre, randomized, double-blind, placebo-controlled phase I-IIa trial of Ad26.COV2.S in healthy adults. A total of around 32 samples were included in the TCR-sequenced set, comprising around 19 Ad26.COV2.S vaccine recipients, 5 placebo recipients and 8 SARS-CoV-2 convalescent individuals. TCRbeta repertoire sequencing was used to assess the specificity and breadth of SARS-CoV-2-reactive T cell receptors after Ad26.COV2.S vaccination. Ad26.COV2.S was administered intramuscularly at a dose of 5x10^10 or 1x10^11 viral particles, either as one shot or as two shots given 56 days apart. Throughout the experiments and outcome assessment, investigators stayed blinded to trial group allocation. Trial participants were randomized into five groups of five: low-dose or high-dose Ad26.COV2.S given once or twice, or placebo on both occasions.

What the study reported, not specific to this receptor: Vaccine and placebo recipients had comparable non-spike TCR breadth, which fits with the vaccine containing only spike. The study was not powered for comparison of responses between vaccine doses or regimens. Higher spike-specific TCR breadth was observed in Ad26.COV2.S recipients than in placebo recipients (P = 0.0014). The authors noted that the TCR breadth and depth analyses may have underestimated total T cell responses. After vaccination, spike-specific CD8+ and CD4+ T cell responses were reported to show substantial breadth.

The treatment or condition label of this sample denotes: around 19 received Ad26.COV2.S at low or high dose, single or two shots; several received placebo; per-sample allocation not given. Repertoires of vaccine and placebo recipients were sequenced from samples taken on day 63 after the first injection. Cohort 1b enrolled about 25 adults aged 18-55 years at a single site in Boston, USA, between 29 July and 7 August 2020. Ad26.COV2.S was a replication-incompetent adenovirus type 26 vector that expressed a prefusion-stabilized SARS-CoV-2 spike protein derived from the original Wuhan strain. The clonotype was recovered from a person aged 18-65 years who received the Ad26.COV2.S COVID-19 vaccine or a placebo. Here the sequenced sample was peripheral blood, taken in a trial of Ad26.COV2.S vaccine versus placebo. Rearrangement joined TRBV5-1 to TRBJ1-1; TRBD1 matches 9 bases in the middle. In nucleotides, the sequence is TGCGCCAGCAGCTCACAGGGGGCTGGGACTGAAGCTTTCTTT. Translation gives CASSSQGAGTEAFF.